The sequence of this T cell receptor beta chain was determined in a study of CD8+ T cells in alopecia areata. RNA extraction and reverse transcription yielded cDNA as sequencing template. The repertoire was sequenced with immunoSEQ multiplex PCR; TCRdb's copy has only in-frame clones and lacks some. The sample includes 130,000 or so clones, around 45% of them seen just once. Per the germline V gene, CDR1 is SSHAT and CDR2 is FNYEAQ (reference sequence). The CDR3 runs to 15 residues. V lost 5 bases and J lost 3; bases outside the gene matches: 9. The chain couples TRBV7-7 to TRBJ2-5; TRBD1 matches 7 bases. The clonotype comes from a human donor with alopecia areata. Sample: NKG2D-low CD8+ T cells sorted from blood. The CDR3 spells CASSLLTDREETQYF. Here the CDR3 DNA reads TGTGCCAGCAGCCTACTTACTGACAGGGAAGAGACCCAGTACTTC.